The clone carrying this T cell receptor (beta chain) was recorded at least ten times. Its antigen is currently unknown. The method was immunoSEQ multiplex PCR; TCRdb's version includes in-frame clones alone and lacks a portion of them. Of 70,000 or so clones in the sample, 88% were seen once. The data belong to a study of siplizumab effects on memory and regulatory T cells. Overall study findings and caveats: Mappable alloreactive CD4+ clones came from Treg cells 68.8% of the time on average with siplizumab, against approximately 25% in controls.

There are 15 residues in the CDR3. The V gene lost 8 bases and the J gene lost 0 bases, with 16 bases spanning the gap. The germline CDR1 and CDR2 sequences are WNHNN and SYGVQD (reference sequence). The source of this sequence is a human donor in good health. The sequenced sample was Tregs sorted from blood. The chain joins TRBV10-1 to TRBJ1-2, with D possibly TRBD1 on 6 matching bases. In DNA, the CDR3 is TGCGCCAGCCCCACCCCGTGGGGGCCTAACTATGGCTACACCTTC. Encoded protein: CASPTPWGPNYGYTF.